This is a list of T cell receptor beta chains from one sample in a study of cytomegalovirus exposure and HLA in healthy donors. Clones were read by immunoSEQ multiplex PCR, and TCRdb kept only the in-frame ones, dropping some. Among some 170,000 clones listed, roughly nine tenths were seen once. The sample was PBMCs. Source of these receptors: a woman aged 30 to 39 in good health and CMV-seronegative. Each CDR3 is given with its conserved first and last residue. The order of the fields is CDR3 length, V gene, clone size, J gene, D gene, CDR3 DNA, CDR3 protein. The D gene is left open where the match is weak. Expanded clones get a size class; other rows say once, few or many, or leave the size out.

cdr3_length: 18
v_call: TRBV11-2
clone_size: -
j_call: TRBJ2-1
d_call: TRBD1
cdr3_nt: TGTGCCAGCAGCTTAGATTTCCCGGACAGGGGGCTCTACAATGAGCAGTTCTTC
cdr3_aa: CASSLDFPDRGLYNEQFF

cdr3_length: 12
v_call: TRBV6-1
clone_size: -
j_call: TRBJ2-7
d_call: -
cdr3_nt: TGTGCCAGCAGCCGGCTGAGATACGAGCAGTACTTC
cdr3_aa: CASSRLRYEQYF

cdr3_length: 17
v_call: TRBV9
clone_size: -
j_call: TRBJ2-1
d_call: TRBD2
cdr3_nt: TGTGCCAGCAGCGTAGAAAGTGCGGGAGTGTCCTACAATGAGCAGTTCTTC
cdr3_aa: CASSVESAGVSYNEQFF

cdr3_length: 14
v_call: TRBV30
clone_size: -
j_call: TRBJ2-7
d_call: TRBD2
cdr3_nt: TGTGCCTGGGCCCAGGATAGCGGGAGGTACGAGCAGTACTTC
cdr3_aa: CAWAQDSGRYEQYF

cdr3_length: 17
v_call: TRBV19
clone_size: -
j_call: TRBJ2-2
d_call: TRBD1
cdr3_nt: TGTGCCAGTACCGCAACAGGGGGCTACAAGAACACCGGGGAGCTGTTTTTT
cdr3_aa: CASTATGGYKNTGELFF

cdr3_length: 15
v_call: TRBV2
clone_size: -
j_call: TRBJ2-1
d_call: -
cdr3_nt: TGTGCCAGTTCTTATGACTGGAGCTCCTACAATGAGCAGTTCTTC
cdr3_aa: CASSYDWSSYNEQFF

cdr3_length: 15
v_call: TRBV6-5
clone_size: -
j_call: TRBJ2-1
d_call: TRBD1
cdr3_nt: TGTGCCAGCAGCCCAAAGGACAGGGCCTACAATGAGCAGTTCTTC
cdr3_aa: CASSPKDRAYNEQFF

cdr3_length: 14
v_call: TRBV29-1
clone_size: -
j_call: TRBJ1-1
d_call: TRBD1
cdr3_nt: TGCAGCGTTGAACGAACAGGGGTCAACACTGAAGCTTTCTTT
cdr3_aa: CSVERTGVNTEAFF

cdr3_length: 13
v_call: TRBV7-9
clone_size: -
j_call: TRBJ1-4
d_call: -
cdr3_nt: TGTGCCAGCACCACGAGTGGAGGGGAAAAACTGTTTTTT
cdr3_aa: CASTTSGGEKLFF

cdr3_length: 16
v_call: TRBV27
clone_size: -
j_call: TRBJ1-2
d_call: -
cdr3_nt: TGTGCCAGCAGTTTAGCGGGATCCTCGAACCCCTATGGCTACACCTTC
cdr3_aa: CASSLAGSSNPYGYTF

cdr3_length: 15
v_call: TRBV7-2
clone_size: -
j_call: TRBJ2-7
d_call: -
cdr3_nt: TGTGCCTCCAAGGAGGATCAGGGTCGCTCCTACGAGCAGTACTTC
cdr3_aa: CASKEDQGRSYEQYF

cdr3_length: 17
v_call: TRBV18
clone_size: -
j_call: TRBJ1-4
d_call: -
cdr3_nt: TGTGCCAGCTCACCAAAGCGACGGGGTTCGGTTGAGGAAAAACTGTTTTTT
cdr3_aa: CASSPKRRGSVEEKLFF

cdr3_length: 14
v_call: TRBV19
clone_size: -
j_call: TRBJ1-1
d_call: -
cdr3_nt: TGTGCCAGCAGAGGAGTTTCGGAGAACACTGAAGCTTTCTTT
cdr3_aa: CASRGVSENTEAFF

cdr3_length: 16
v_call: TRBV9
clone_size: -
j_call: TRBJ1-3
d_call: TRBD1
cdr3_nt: TGTGCCAGCAGCAGCCAACAGGGGGGTCCTGGAAACACCATATATTTT
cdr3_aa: CASSSQQGGPGNTIYF

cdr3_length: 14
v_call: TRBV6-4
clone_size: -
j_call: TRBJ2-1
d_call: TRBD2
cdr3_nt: TGTGCCAGCAGTGCACTAGCGGAGGCCCATGAGCAGTTCTTC
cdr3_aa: CASSALAEAHEQFF

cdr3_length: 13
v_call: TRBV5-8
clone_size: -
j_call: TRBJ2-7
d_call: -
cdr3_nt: TGTGCCAGCATCAAAAGACGGGGGAACGAGCAGTACTTC
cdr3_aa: CASIKRRGNEQYF

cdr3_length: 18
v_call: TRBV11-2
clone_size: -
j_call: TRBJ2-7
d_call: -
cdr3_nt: TGTGCCAGCAGCTTATGGGTGTCTAGCCCCCGAGGTGTCTACGAGCAGTACTTC
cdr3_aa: CASSLWVSSPRGVYEQYF

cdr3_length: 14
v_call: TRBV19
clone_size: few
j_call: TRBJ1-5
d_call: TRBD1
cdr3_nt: TGTGCCAGTAGGGAGACAGGGACCCGTCAGCCCCAGCATTTT
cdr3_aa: CASRETGTRQPQHF

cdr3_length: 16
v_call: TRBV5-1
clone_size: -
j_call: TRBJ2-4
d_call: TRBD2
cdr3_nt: TGCGCCAGCAGAGGGCTAGCGGGGCTAGCCAAAAACATTCAGTACTTC
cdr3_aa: CASRGLAGLAKNIQYF

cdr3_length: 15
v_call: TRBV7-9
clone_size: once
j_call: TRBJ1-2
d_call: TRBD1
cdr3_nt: TGTGCCAGCAGCGCACCGGGACAGGAGACTTATGGCTACACCTTC
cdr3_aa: CASSAPGQETYGYTF

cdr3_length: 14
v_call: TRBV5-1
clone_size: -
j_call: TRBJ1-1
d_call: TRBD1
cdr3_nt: TGCGCCAGCAGCATGCAGGGACAGGGGACTGAAGCTTTCTTT
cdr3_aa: CASSMQGQGTEAFF

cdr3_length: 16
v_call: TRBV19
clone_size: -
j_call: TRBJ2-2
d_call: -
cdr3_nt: TGTGCCAGTAGTATAGTGGCAGTCAGGACAACCGGGGAGCTGTTTTTT
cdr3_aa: CASSIVAVRTTGELFF

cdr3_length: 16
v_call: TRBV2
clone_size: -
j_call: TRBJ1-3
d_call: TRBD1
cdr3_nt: TGTGCCAGCAGTGAGGGACAGGGGGCGTCAGGAAACACCATATATTTT
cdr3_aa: CASSEGQGASGNTIYF

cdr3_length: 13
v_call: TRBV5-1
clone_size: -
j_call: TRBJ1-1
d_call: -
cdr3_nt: TGCGCCAGCAGCTTGGCGGTGAACACTGAAGCTTTCTTT
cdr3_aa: CASSLAVNTEAFF

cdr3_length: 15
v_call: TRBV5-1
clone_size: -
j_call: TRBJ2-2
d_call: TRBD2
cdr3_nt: TGCGCCAGCAGCTTTGGCAGCGGGGGGACCGGGGAGCTGTTTTTT
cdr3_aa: CASSFGSGGTGELFF

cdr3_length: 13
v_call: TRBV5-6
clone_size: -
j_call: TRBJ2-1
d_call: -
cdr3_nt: TGTGCCAGCAGCTTGGTGGGGGGCAATGAGCAGTTCTTC
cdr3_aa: CASSLVGGNEQFF

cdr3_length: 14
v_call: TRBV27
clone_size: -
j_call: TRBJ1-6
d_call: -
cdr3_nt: TGTGCCAGCAGTCCTGACAGATATAATTCACCCCTCCACTTT
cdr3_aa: CASSPDRYNSPLHF

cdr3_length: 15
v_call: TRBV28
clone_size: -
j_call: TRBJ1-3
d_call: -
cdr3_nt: TGTGCCAGCAATCGGATGGACGGCTCTGGAAACACCATATATTTT
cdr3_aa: CASNRMDGSGNTIYF

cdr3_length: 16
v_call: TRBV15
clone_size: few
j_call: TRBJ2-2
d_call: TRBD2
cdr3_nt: TGTGCCACCAGCAGACGCAGGGGACTAGTCACCGGGGAGCTGTTTTTT
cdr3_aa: CATSRRRGLVTGELFF

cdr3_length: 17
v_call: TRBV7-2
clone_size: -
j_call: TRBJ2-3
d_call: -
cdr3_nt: TGTGCCAGCAGCTTAGGCGGGGGCGGGGCCCACACAGATACGCAGTATTTT
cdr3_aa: CASSLGGGGAHTDTQYF

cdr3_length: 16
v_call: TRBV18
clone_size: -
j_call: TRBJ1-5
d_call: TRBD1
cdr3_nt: TGTGCCAGCTCACCACCGGGACAGGGATCCAATCAGCCCCAGCATTTT
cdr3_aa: CASSPPGQGSNQPQHF

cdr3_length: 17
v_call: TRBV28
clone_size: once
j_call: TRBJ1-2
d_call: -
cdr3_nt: TGTGCCAGCAGTTTATCGACATTACGGGAGGAGAACTATGGCTACACCTTC
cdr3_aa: CASSLSTLREENYGYTF

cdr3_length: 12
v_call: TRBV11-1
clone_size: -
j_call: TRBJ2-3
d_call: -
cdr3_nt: TGTGCCAGCAGCTTATCGGTAGATACGCAGTATTTT
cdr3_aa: CASSLSVDTQYF

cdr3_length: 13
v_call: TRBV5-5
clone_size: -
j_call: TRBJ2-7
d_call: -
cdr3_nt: TGTGCCAGCAGCTTGGGACTATACTACGAGCAGTACTTC
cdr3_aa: CASSLGLYYEQYF

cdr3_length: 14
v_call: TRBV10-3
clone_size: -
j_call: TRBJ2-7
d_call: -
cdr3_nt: TGTGCCATCGCCGCGCAGGGGCAAACCTACGAGCAGTACTTC
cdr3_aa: CAIAAQGQTYEQYF

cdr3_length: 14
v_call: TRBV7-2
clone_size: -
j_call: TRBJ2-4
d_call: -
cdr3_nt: TGTGCCAGCAGCCAGGACAGAGTGAAAAACATTCAGTACTTC
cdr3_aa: CASSQDRVKNIQYF

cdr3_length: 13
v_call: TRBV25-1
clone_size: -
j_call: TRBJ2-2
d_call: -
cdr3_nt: TGTGCCAGCAGCCTAACAGGGACCGGGGAGCTGTTTTTT
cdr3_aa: CASSLTGTGELFF

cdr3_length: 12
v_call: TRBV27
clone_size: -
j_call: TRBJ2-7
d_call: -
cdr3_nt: TGTGCCAGCAGTCACAACTCCTACGAGCAGTACTTC
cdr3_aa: CASSHNSYEQYF

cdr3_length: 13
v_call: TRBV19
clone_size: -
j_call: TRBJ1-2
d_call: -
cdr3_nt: TGTGCCAGTAGTCCGAGGGCGAGGGATGGCTACACCTTC
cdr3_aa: CASSPRARDGYTF

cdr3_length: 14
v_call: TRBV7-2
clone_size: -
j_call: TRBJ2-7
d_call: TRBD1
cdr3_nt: TGTGCCAGCAGCGCGACAGGGGGCGTTTACGAGCAGTACTTC
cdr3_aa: CASSATGGVYEQYF

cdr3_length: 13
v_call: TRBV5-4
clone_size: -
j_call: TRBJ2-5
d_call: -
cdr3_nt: TGTGCCAGCAGCTTCATAGGTCCAGAGACCCAGTACTTC
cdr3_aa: CASSFIGPETQYF

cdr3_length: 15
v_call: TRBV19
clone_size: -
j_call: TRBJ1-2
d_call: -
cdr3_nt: TGTGCCAGTAGTATAGTGGGGCGTACAGACTATGGCTACACCTTC
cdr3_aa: CASSIVGRTDYGYTF

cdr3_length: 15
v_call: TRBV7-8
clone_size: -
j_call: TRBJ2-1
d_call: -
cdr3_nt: TGTGCCAGCAGCTTTACGGAAAGCTCCTACAATGAGCAGTTCTTC
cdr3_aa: CASSFTESSYNEQFF

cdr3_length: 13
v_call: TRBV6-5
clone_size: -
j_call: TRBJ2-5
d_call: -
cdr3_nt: TGTGCCAGCAGCGCGGGGGCTCAAGAGACCCAGTACTTC
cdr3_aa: CASSAGAQETQYF

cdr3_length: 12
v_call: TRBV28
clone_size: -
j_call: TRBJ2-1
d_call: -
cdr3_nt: TGTGCCAGCAGTTTTGCAGACCATGAGCAGTTCTTC
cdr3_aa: CASSFADHEQFF

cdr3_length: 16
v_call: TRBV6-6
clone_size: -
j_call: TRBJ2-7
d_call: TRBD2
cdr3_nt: TGTGCCAGCAGTTACTCGCCGGGACTAGCGGACTACGAGCAGTACTTC
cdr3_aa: CASSYSPGLADYEQYF

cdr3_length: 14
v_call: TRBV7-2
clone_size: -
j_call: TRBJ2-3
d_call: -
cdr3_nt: TGTGCCAGCAGCTTCGGGACTCGCACAGATACGCAGTATTTT
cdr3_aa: CASSFGTRTDTQYF

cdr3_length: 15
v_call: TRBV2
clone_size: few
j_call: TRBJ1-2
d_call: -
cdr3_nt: TGTGCCAGCAGAGGGGGGCCCGCCGGAGACTATGGCTACACCTTC
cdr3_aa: CASRGGPAGDYGYTF

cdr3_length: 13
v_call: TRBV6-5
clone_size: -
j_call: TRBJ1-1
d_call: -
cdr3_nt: TGTGCCAGCAGTTATAAGGGCGACACTGAAGCTTTCTTT
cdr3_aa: CASSYKGDTEAFF